Listed here are 26 T cell receptor beta chains from one sample, sequenced in a study of human T cells and chemical hapten exposure. Stated time point: patch test 1, 2 weeks after DPC sensitization. Treatment reported: therapeutic diphenylcyclopropenone sensitization with weekly scalp DPC. TCRdb reprocessed the RACE reads via MiXCR and lists one record per CDR3 protein. Here the sample spans 180,000 or so distinct CDR3 sequences, approximately 20% being singletons. This sample comprised whole blood, obtained in connection with sensitization to the hapten diphenylcyclopropenone (DPC). Receptors were obtained from a woman between 45 and 65 years old with alopecia areata. Some clones in this sample may be carry-over from other donors' samples.

The J gene is TRBJ2-2, the V gene TRBV6-1; TRBD1 might be the D (7 bases). CDR1 is MNHNS and CDR2 is SASEGT in the germline V gene. This CDR3 is built from 14 residues. V lost 10 bases and J lost 4, with 16 bases in between. This chain's CDR3 is CATEGQGGTGELFF. CDR3 sequence (DNA): TGTGCCACAGAAGGGCAGGGGGGCACCGGGGAGCTGTTTTTT.

V gene TRBV7-9 combines with J gene TRBJ2-1, with 9 bases identical to TRBD2. CDR3 length equals 14 residues. CDR1 and CDR2 from the germline V gene are SEHNR and FQNEAQ (reference sequence). With 5 bases clipped from V and 3 bases from J, the junction kept 2 bases outside the gene matches. Here the CDR3 reads CASSPSGIYNEQFF. The CDR3 DNA sequence: TGTGCCAGCAGCCCTAGCGGGATCTACAATGAGCAGTTCTTC.

The chain links TRBV7-9 to TRBJ2-5; 15 nucleotides align to TRBD2. Unmatched junction bases numbered 13, after V lost 6 bases and J lost 14 bases. Germline V gives CDR1 SEHNR, CDR2 FQNEAQ (reference sequence). This CDR3 has 15 residues. The CDR3 DNA sequence: TGTGCCAGCAGTCAACAGGGACTAGCGGGGGGCAAATTTTACTTC. This sequence encodes CASSQQGLAGGKFYF.

The chain is built from TRBV12-3 or TRBV12-4 and TRBJ1-5; TRBD1 is a possible D gene (6 bases). The CDR3 spans 15 residues. V was pared by 0 bases and J by 7 bases, with 13 bases between. For the CDR3, the DNA is TGTGCCAGCAGTTTAGCGATCAGGGGCAGGCAGCCCCAGCATTTT. Translating it yields CASSLAIRGRQPQHF.

This clonotype occurred a few times. Here the CDR3 reads CASSSLGQGLYGNQPQHF. In DNA, the CDR3 is TGTGCCAGCAGTTCTCTTGGACAGGGGTTGTACGGCAATCAGCCCCAGCATTTT. The chain recombines TRBV12-3 or TRBV12-4 with TRBJ1-5; 9 nucleotides align to TRBD1. Trimming cost V 4 bases and J 2 bases; bases outside gene matches: 12. The CDR3 has 18 residues.

This chain connects TRBV7-9 to TRBJ2-3, with 7 bases identical to TRBD1. V lost 3 bases and J lost 2; bases outside the gene matches: 8. The CDR3 is 16 residues long. Germline CDR1 and CDR2: SEHNR and FQNEAQ (reference sequence). In nucleotides, the CDR3 is TGTGCCAGCAGCTTCCGGACAGGACAGGCCACAGATACGCAGTATTTT. Translating gives CASSFRTGQATDTQYF.

This clonotype was picked up a small number of times. The chain employs TRBV29-1 and TRBJ2-5, with 7 nucleotides matching TRBD1. Trimming cost V 2 bases and J 2 bases; bases outside gene matches: 8. The germline V gene has CDR1 SQVTM and CDR2 ANQGSEA. CDR3 length: 15 amino acids. CDR3 in DNA: TGCAGCGTTGAACCTACCGGGACAGCTCAAGAGACCCAGTACTTC. It is translated as CSVEPTGTAQETQYF.

Ten or more counts support this clonotype. CDR3 sequence (DNA): TGTGCCAGCAGCCCATCGGGACTAGCGGGTGGTGAGACCCAGTACTTC. It yields the protein CASSPSGLAGGETQYF. V usage is TRBV7-9 and J usage is TRBJ2-5; 12 nucleotides align to TRBD2. The V segment lost 5 bases and the J segment 5 bases; nucleotides outside the gene matches: 9. Per germline, CDR1 SEHNR and CDR2 FQNEAQ (reference sequence). CDR3 size: 16 residues.

The chain links TRBV3-1 to TRBJ1-1; no clear D gene. V gave up 0 bases and J gave up 4 bases, with 6 bases separating them. Germline V lookup: CDR1 LGHDT, CDR2 YNNKEL (reference sequence). The CDR3 runs to 13 residues. CDR3 nucleotides: TGTGCCAGCAGCCAAGATCGGGGCACTGAAGCTTTCTTT. Encoded protein: CASSQDRGTEAFF.

This clonotype has more than one count but fewer than ten. The DNA for the CDR3 is TGCAGCGTTGTCCGGGGGTCTGGGACCCAGTACTTC. It codes for CSVVRGSGTQYF. The chain carries TRBV29-1 and TRBJ2-5; TRBD2 might be the D (6 bases). Trimming stripped 4 bases from V and 7 bases from J, with 13 bases between. CDR1 is SQVTM and CDR2 is ANQGSEA in the germline V gene. The CDR3 covers 12 residues. The full variable domain, with the rest looked up from reference TRBV29-1 and TRBJ2-5, is SAVISQKPSRDICQRGTSLTIQCQVDSQVTMMFWYRQQPGQSLTLIATANQGSEATYESGFVIDKFPISRPNLTFSTLTVSNMSPEDSSIYLCSVVRGSGTQYFGPGTRLLVL.

This chain uses TRBV18 with TRBJ2-5, with a tentative D call TRBD1 (5 bases). Germline CDR1 reads KGHSH; CDR2 reads LQKENI. The CDR3 is 14 residues long. Trimming took off 3 bases at V and 5 bases at J, with 13 bases between the two ends. The CDR3 reads CASSPQQVRETQYF. For the CDR3, the DNA is TGTGCCAGCTCACCCCAACAGGTCCGTGAGACCCAGTACTTC.

This clonotype was found many times. The V gene is TRBV3-1, the J gene TRBJ1-5; D not resolved. Trimming left V 0 bases short and J 0 bases short, with 6 bases between. This CDR3 region has 15 residues. Germline V gene sequence: CDR1 LGHDT, CDR2 YNNKEL (reference sequence). DNA of the CDR3: TGTGCCAGCAGCCAAGATCCTACTAGCAATCAGCCCCAGCATTTT. Encoded protein: CASSQDPTSNQPQHF.

This clonotype was detected a few times. The chain recombines TRBV2 with TRBJ2-1; D ambiguous. This CDR3 region has 16 residues. With 4 bases removed from V and 8 bases from J, the gap between germline ends came to 21 bases. CDR1 SNHLY and CDR2 FYNNEI come from the germline V gene. CDR3 protein: CASSVVMVSSGYEQFF. The DNA for the CDR3 is TGTGCCAGCAGTGTAGTAATGGTTAGCTCTGGGTATGAGCAGTTCTTC.

This sequence joins TRBV27 and TRBJ2-7; D is undetermined. Deletions cut 6 bases from V and 0 bases from J, with 9 bases between. The CDR3 loop spans 13 amino acids. Germline V gene sequence: CDR1 MNHEY, CDR2 SMNVEV (reference sequence). CDR3 bases: TGTGCCAGCAGGTCGCTTAGCTCCTACGAGCAGTACTTC. Encoded protein: CASRSLSSYEQYF.

The chain couples TRBV20-1 to TRBJ1-2; possible D gene TRBD1, 5 bases. Trimming left V 0 bases short and J 2 bases short, with 16 bases between. Looked up from germline, CDR1 is DFQATT and CDR2 is SNEGSKA (reference sequence). The CDR3 runs 16 residues. The CDR3 reads CSARETPGLRNYGYTF. The CDR3 nucleotides read TGCAGTGCTAGAGAAACCCCAGGGTTAAGAAACTATGGCTACACCTTC.

This chain links TRBV20-1 with TRBJ2-1; 7 nucleotides match TRBD1. Germline assignment: CDR1 DFQATT and CDR2 SNEGSKA (reference sequence). J was trimmed by 6 bases and V by 6 bases; bases with no gene match: 2. This CDR3 comprises 11 residues. The CDR3: CSAGGLNEQFF. CDR3 coding DNA: TGCAGTGCAGGGGGCCTCAATGAGCAGTTCTTC.

This clonotype was observed a few times. The chain uses TRBV3-1 and TRBJ1-5, with 7 nucleotides matching TRBD1. The CDR3 consists of 15 residues. J lost 5 bases, V lost 2 bases, and 6 bases had no gene match. The germline V gene has CDR1 LGHDT and CDR2 YNNKEL (reference sequence). The CDR3 DNA sequence: TGTGCCAGCAGCCAACGCGGGACAGACCATCAGCCCCAGCATTTT. Translating it yields CASSQRGTDHQPQHF.

The V gene is TRBV7-2, the J gene TRBJ2-5; a weak D match, TRBD1 (7 bases). Trimming stripped 1 base from V and 4 bases from J, with 16 bases between. Germline V CDR1 and CDR2: SGHTA, FQGNSA. CDR3 length: 16 amino acids. The CDR3, as DNA: TGTGCCAGCAGCTTAGAGGCAGGGGGAGGCCCAGAGACCCAGTACTTC. Translation gives CASSLEAGGGPETQYF.

This clonotype showed up just a few times. The chain carries TRBV2 and TRBJ1-2; 10 positions match TRBD1. This CDR3 spans 15 amino acids. The junction had 8 bases not matched to a gene; V was cut back by 6 bases and J by 4 bases. CDR1 is SNHLY, CDR2 FYNNEI, per germline. The CDR3 here is CASSARQGASYGYTF. The DNA for the CDR3 is TGTGCCAGCAGCGCTAGACAGGGGGCAAGCTATGGCTACACCTTC.

This clonotype appeared many times. The genes are TRBV27 and TRBJ2-1; D call uncertain. The CDR3 loop spans 13 amino acids. The V end lost 5 bases, the J end lost 6 bases, and 11 bases lay between the germline ends. Germline V lookup: CDR1 MNHEY, CDR2 SMNVEV (reference sequence). The chain's CDR3 is CASSVQARNEQFF. Here the CDR3 DNA reads TGTGCCAGCAGTGTCCAAGCTCGCAATGAGCAGTTCTTC.

The chain recombines TRBV4-1 with TRBJ1-4; TRBD1 agrees at 9 bases. V dropped 3 bases and J dropped 7; count of bases not matched to a gene: 6. Germline CDR1 is MGHRA and CDR2 is YSYEKL. This CDR3 spans 15 amino acids. Here the CDR3 reads CASSQGTGFAEKLFF. The CDR3 coding sequence is TGCGCCAGCAGCCAGGGGACAGGGTTTGCTGAAAAACTGTTTTTT.

This clonotype showed up just a few times. V usage is TRBV7-9 and J usage is TRBJ2-1; 8 bases are a match to TRBD2. Trimming took 1 base from V and 4 from J; bases not matched to a gene: 6. The CDR3 spans 16 residues. The germline CDR1 and CDR2 sequences are SEHNR and FQNEAQ (reference sequence). This CDR3 is CASSLGFSGTYNEQFF. CDR3 nucleotide sequence: TGTGCCAGCAGCTTAGGGTTTAGCGGGACTTACAATGAGCAGTTCTTC.

The chain combines TRBV29-1 with TRBJ1-3; D ambiguous. This CDR3 has 15 amino acids. Germline V lookup: CDR1 SQVTM, CDR2 ANQGSEA. V was shortened by 3 bases and J by 0 bases, with 12 bases between the two germline ends. The CDR3 protein is CSVEIGHSSGNTIYF. DNA for the CDR3: TGCAGCGTTGAGATAGGCCATAGCTCTGGAAACACCATATATTTT.

J is TRBJ1-1 and V is TRBV29-1; 7 bases align to TRBD1. V shed 0 bases, J shed 1 base, and the junction held 8 bases outside the gene matches. Germline V gene lookup returns CDR1 SQVTM and CDR2 ANQGSEA. CDR3 length: 16 amino acids. Here the CDR3 DNA reads TGCAGCGTTGAAGATGGAGGGGGCGCAGGGAACACTGAAGCTTTCTTT. Translated: CSVEDGGGAGNTEAFF.

This clonotype was picked up many times. The genes are TRBV5-1 and TRBJ2-2, with 12 bases identical to TRBD2. CDR1 SGHRS and CDR2 YFSETQ come from the germline V gene. With 2 bases clipped from V and 7 bases from J, the junction kept 3 bases outside the gene matches. CDR3 length: 15 amino acids. The CDR3, as DNA: TGCGCCAGCAGCTTAGGACTAGCGGGAAGCGGGGAGCTGTTTTTT. The encoded protein is CASSLGLAGSGELFF.

This clonotype came up a few times. The chain joins TRBV5-1 to TRBJ2-2, with 9 bases that match TRBD1. Germline loops: CDR1 SGHRS, CDR2 YFSETQ. This CDR3 is 15 amino acids long. Trimming at V came to 4 bases and at J to 2 bases, leaving 3 bases not matched to a gene. For the CDR3, the DNA is TGCGCCAGCAGCCGGACAGGGGATAACACCGGGGAGCTGTTTTTT. Amino acid sequence: CASSRTGDNTGELFF.